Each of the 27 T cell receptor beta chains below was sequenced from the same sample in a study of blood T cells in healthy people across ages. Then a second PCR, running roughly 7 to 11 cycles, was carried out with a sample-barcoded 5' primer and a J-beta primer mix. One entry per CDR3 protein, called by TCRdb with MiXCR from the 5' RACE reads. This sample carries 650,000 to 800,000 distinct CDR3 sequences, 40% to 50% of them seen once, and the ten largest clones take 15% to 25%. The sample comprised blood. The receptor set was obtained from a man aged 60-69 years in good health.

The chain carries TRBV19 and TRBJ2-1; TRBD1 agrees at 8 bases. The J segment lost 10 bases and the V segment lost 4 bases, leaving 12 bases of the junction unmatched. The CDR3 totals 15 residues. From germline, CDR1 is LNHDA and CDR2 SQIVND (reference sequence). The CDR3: CASSRQGSLFGEQFF. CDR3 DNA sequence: TGTGCCAGTAGTAGACAGGGGAGTCTATTCGGGGAGCAGTTCTTC.

CDR3 amino acids: CASSLTGLPTGYTF. The CDR3 DNA is TGTGCCAGCAGCTTAACCGGGTTGCCCACGGGCTACACCTTC. The V gene is TRBV5-5, the J gene TRBJ1-2; D gene uncertain. The V and J ends lost 2 bases and 8 bases respectively, with 16 bases between them. The CDR3 consists of 14 residues. Per germline, CDR1 SGHKS and CDR2 YYEKEE (reference sequence).

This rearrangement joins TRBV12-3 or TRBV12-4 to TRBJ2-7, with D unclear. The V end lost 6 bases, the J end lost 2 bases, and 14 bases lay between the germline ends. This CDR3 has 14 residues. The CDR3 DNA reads TGTGCCAGCAGATCCAGTTATACAGCCTACGAGCAGTACTTC. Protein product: CASRSSYTAYEQYF.

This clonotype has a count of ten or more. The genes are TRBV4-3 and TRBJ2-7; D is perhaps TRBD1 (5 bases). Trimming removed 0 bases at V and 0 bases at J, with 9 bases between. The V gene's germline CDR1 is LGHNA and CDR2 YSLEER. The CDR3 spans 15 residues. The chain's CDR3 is CASSQDRQGSYEQYF. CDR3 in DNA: TGCGCCAGCAGCCAAGATCGGCAGGGCTCCTACGAGCAGTACTTC.

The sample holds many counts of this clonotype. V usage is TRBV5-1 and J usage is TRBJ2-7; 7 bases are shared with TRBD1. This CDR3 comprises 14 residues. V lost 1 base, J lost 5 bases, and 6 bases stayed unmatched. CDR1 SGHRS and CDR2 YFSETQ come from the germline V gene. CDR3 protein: CASSLPGTANEQYF. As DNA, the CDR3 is TGCGCCAGCAGCTTGCCGGGGACAGCCAACGAGCAGTACTTC.

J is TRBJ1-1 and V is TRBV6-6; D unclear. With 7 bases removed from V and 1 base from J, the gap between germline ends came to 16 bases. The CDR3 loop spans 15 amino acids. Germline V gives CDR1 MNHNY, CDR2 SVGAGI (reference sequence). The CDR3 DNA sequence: TGTGCCAGCATTGACCTCAGGCGGCAGAACACTGAAGCTTTCTTT. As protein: CASIDLRRQNTEAFF.

The CDR3 spells CATAQGTSYNEQFF. The CDR3 DNA follows: TGTGCCACCGCCCAGGGAACTAGCTACAATGAGCAGTTCTTC. This rearrangement joins TRBV15 to TRBJ2-1; the D call may be TRBD1 or TRBD2 (5 bases each). This CDR3 contains 14 residues. Trimming took off 8 bases at V and 3 bases at J, with 14 bases between the two ends. From germline, CDR1 is LNHNV and CDR2 YYDKDF (reference sequence).

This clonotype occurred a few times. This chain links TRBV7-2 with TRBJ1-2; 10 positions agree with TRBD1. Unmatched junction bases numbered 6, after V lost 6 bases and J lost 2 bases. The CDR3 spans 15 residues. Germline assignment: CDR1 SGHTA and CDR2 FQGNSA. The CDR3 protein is CASRTGTGVNYGYTF. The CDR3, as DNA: TGTGCCAGCAGAACCGGGACAGGGGTCAACTATGGCTACACCTTC. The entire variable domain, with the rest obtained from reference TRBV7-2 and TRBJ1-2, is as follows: GAGVSQSPSNKVTEKGKDVELRCDPISGHTALYWYRQSLGQGLEFLIYFQGNSAPDKSGLPSDRFSAERTGGSVSTLTIQRTQQEDSAVYLCASRTGTGVNYGYTFGSGTRLTVV.

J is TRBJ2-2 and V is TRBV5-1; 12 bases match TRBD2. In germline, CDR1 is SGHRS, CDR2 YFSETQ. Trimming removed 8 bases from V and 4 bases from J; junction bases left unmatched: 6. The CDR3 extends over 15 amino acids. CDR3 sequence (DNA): TGCGCCAGTGAGACTAGCGGGGGAGGCACCGGGGAGCTGTTTTTT. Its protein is CASETSGGGTGELFF.

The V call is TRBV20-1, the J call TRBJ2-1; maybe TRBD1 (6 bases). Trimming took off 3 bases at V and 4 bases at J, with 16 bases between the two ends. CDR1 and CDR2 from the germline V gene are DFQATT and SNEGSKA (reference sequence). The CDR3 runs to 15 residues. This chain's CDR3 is CSASVGQKLYNEQFF. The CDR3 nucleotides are TGCAGTGCTAGCGTTGGACAGAAACTATACAATGAGCAGTTCTTC.

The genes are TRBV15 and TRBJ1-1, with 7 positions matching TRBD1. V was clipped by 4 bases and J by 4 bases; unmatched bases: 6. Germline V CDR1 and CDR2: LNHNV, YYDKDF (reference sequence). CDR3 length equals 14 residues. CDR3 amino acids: CATSTRQGATEAFF. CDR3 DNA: TGTGCCACCAGCACCCGACAGGGAGCCACTGAAGCTTTCTTT.

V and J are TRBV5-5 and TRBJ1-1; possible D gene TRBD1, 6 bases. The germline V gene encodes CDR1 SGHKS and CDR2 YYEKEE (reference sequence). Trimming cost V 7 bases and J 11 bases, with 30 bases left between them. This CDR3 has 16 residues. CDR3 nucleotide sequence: TGTGCCAGCCACGCCCAGAGATCCCCTATACAGGGAGGCGCTTTCTTT. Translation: CASHAQRSPIQGGAFF.

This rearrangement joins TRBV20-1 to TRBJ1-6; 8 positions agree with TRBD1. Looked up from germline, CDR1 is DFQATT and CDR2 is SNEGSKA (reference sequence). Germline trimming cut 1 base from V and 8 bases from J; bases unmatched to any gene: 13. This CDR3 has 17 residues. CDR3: CSARAPDRATNHSPLHF. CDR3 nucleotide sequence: TGCAGTGCTAGAGCCCCGGACAGGGCCACGAATCATTCACCCCTCCACTTT.

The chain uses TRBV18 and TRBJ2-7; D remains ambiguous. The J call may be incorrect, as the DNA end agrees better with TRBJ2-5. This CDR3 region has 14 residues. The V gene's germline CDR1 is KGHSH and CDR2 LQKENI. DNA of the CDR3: TGTGCCAGCTCCGCCGGGCCTCCTCAAGAGACCCAGTACTTC. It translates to CASSAGPPQETQYF.

The chain's CDR3 is CASSGSYSPQEAQYF. In DNA form, the CDR3 reads TGCGCCAGCAGCGGTAGCTATAGCCCCCAAGAGGCCCAGTACTTC. The genes are TRBV5-1 and TRBJ2-7; D remains ambiguous. The germline V and J ends were trimmed by 4 bases and 10 bases, with 24 bases remaining between them. The CDR3 runs to 15 residues. CDR1 is SGHRS, CDR2 YFSETQ, per germline.

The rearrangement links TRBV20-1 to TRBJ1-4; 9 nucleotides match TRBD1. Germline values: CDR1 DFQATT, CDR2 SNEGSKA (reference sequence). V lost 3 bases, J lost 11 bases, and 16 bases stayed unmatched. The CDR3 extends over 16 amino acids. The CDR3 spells CSARAAGTGLTAKLFF. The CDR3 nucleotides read TGCAGTGCTAGGGCTGCCGGGACAGGGCTGACCGCGAAACTGTTTTTT.

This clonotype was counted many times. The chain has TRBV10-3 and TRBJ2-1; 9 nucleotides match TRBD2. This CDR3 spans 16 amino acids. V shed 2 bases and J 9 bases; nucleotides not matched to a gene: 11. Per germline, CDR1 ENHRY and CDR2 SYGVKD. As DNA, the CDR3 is TGTGCCATCAGTGAGAGGGGGCTGGAGCGGGGGGCTGAGCAGTTCTTC. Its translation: CAISERGLERGAEQFF.

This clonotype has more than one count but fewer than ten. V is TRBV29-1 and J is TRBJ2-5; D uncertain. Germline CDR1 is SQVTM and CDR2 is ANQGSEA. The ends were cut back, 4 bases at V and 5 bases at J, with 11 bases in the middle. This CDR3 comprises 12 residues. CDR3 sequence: CSVALLGETQYF. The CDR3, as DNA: TGCAGCGTTGCCCTGCTGGGGGAGACCCAGTACTTC.

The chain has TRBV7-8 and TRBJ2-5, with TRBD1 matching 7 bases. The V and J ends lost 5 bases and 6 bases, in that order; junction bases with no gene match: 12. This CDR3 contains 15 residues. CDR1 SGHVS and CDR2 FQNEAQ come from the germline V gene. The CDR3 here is CASSLTSGTVQTQYF. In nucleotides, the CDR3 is TGTGCCAGCAGCCTAACCTCCGGGACAGTCCAGACCCAGTACTTC.

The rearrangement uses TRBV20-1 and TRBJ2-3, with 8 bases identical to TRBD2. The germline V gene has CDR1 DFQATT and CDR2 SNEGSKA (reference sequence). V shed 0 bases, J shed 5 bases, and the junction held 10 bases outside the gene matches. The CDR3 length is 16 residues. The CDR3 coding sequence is TGCAGTGCTAGAGATCGGAGCGGGGGTGTGATAGATACGCAGTATTTT. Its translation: CSARDRSGGVIDTQYF.

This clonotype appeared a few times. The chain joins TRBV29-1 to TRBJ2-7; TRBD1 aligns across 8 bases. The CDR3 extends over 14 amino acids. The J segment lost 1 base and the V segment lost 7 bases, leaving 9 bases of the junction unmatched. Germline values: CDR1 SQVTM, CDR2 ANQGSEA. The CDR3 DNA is TGCAGCGCTCAACCCAGGACAGGGTCCTACGAGCAGTACTTC. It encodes CSAQPRTGSYEQYF.

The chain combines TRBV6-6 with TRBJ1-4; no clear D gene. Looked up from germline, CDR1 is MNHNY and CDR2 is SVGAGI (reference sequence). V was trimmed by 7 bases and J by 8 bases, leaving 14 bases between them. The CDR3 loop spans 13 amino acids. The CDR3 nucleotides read TGTGCCAGCAATGATCTTCTTCGGGAAAAACTGTTTTTT. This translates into CASNDLLREKLFF.

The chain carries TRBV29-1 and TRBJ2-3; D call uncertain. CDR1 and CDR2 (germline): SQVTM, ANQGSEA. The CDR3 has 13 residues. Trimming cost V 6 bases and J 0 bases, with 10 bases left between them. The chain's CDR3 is CSVVMQSTDTQYF. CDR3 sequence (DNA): TGCAGCGTCGTCATGCAAAGCACAGATACGCAGTATTTT.

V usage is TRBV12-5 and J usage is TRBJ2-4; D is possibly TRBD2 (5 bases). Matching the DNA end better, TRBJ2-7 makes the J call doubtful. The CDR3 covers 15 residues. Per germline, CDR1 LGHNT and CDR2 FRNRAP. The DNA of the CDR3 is TGTGCTAGTGGTCTGGACGGTTCAGCCGGGGACGAGCAGTACTTC. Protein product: CASGLDGSAGDEQYF.

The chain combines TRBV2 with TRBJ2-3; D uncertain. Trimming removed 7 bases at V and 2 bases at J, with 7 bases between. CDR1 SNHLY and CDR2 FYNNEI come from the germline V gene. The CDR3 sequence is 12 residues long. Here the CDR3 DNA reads TGTGCCAGCACCGCGTACACAGATACGCAGTATTTT. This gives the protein CASTAYTDTQYF.

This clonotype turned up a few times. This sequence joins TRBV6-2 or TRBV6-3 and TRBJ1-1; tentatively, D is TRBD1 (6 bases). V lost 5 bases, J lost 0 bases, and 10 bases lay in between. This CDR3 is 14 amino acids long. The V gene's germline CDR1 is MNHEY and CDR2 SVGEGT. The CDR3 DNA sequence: TGTGCCAGCAGTCGGGGACACCTGAACACTGAAGCTTTCTTT. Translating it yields CASSRGHLNTEAFF.

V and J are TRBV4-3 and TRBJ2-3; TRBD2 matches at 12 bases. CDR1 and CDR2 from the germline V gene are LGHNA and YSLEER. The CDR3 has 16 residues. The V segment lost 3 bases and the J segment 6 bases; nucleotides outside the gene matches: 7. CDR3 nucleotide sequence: TGCGCCAGCAGCCAGTCGACTAGCGGGAGCCACGATACGCAGTATTTT. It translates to CASSQSTSGSHDTQYF.